Shown below are 27 T cell receptor beta chains from a single sample sequenced in a study of T cells expressing NK-cell markers. From the 5' RACE reads, TCRdb lists one entry per CDR3 protein and no DNA. In all, the sample yields 250,000 to 300,000 distinct CDR3 sequences. The sequenced sample was blood T cells: a sorted CD56 or NKG2C T cell subset, CD4+ or CD8+ T cells, or bulk PBMC T cells (not recorded which). The receptor set was obtained from a man between 18 and 29 years old in good health.

The genes are TRBV10-2 and TRBJ2-1. Germline V gene lookup returns CDR1 WSHSY and CDR2 SAAADI. The CDR3 runs to 16 residues. CDR3 in amino acids: CASSGEAGVRYNEQFF.

The chain has TRBV7-6 and TRBJ2-1; without DNA, the TCRdb call of TRBD1 cannot be checked. The CDR3 length is 15 residues. Germline V lookup: CDR1 SGHVS, CDR2 FNYEAQ. The CDR3 spells CASSLVGQGEGEQFF.

The genes are TRBV6-2 or TRBV6-3 and TRBJ2-6; no DNA is available, so the TRBD1 call from TCRdb remains unchecked. Germline CDR1 MNHEY, CDR2 SVGEGT. This CDR3 has 21 amino acids. CDR3 region: CASSPTFKDRRHERGANVLTF.

The CDR3 is CASARTRSGELFF. The V gene is TRBV6-1, the J gene TRBJ2-2; TCRdb's D call of TRBD1 is untestable without DNA. Per the germline V gene, CDR1 is MNHNS and CDR2 is SASEGT. The CDR3 has 13 amino acids.

The CDR3 here is CASSLARSPTDTQYF. The chain links TRBV5-1 to TRBJ2-3; TCRdb's D gene call, TRBD2, goes unchecked for lack of DNA. Germline values: CDR1 SGHRS, CDR2 YFSETQ. The CDR3 has 15 amino acids.

The rearrangement links TRBV14 to TRBJ1-1. The germline V gene encodes CDR1 SGHDN and CDR2 FVKESK. The CDR3 totals 14 residues. The CDR3 sequence: CASSQETPNTEAFF.

The chain has TRBV3-1 and TRBJ2-4; TCRdb outputs TRBD1, but without DNA this stays unchecked. Germline loops: CDR1 LGHDT, CDR2 YNNKEL (reference sequence). The CDR3 is 16 residues long. CDR3 protein: CASSQDPATGVDIQYF.

This chain links TRBV6-5 with TRBJ2-5. From germline, CDR1 is MNHEY and CDR2 SVGAGI. The CDR3 consists of 17 residues. CDR3 residues: CASSYSWGPRNQETQYF.

The rearrangement uses TRBV5-6 and TRBJ2-3; the TRBD2 assignment by TCRdb is unverifiable without DNA. Germline CDR1 reads SGHDT; CDR2 reads YYEEEE. This CDR3 region has 15 residues. CDR3 amino acids: CASSLGLAGADTQYF.

This rearrangement joins TRBV18 to TRBJ2-1. The CDR3 is 12 residues long. CDR1 is KGHSH, CDR2 LQKENI, per germline. CDR3 residues: CASSPNYNEQFF.

CDR3 protein: CSVVGLAHPDEQFF. This rearrangement joins TRBV29-1 to TRBJ2-1; absent DNA, TCRdb's TRBD2 call cannot be checked. The V gene's germline CDR1 is SQVTM and CDR2 ANQGSEA. The CDR3 extends over 14 amino acids.

V gene TRBV15 combines with J gene TRBJ2-1; no DNA is available, so the TRBD2 call from TCRdb remains unchecked. CDR3 length: 15 amino acids. Germline V gene data show CDR1 as LNHNV and CDR2 as YYDKDF (reference sequence). The CDR3: CATSRDRLAGESRFF.

The genes are TRBV20-1 and TRBJ2-1. The CDR3 spans 11 residues. Germline lookup yields CDR1 DFQATT and CDR2 SNEGSKA (reference sequence). The CDR3 loop is CSASSGHEQFF.

The V call is TRBV15, the J call TRBJ1-3; TCRdb's D gene call, TRBD1, goes unchecked for lack of DNA. Per germline, CDR1 LNHNV and CDR2 YYDKDF (reference sequence). The CDR3 loop spans 16 amino acids. The CDR3 loop reads CATSRGDGNSGNTIYF.

The rearrangement uses TRBV6-5 and TRBJ2-3; TCRdb gives TRBD2 as the D gene, but with no DNA this cannot be confirmed. The V gene's germline CDR1 is MNHEY and CDR2 SVGAGI. The CDR3 totals 16 residues. The CDR3 sequence is CASSSLGLGAADTQYF.

The chain uses TRBV25-1 and TRBJ1-2; the D gene TCRdb calls, TRBD1, cannot be checked with no DNA. The CDR3 loop spans 16 amino acids. Germline V gives CDR1 MGHDK, CDR2 SYGVNS. The CDR3 protein is CASFGPRVSSNYGYTF.

This chain joins TRBV7-2 and TRBJ1-1; TCRdb names TRBD1, which stays unverified in the absence of DNA. CDR3 length: 15 amino acids. Germline values: CDR1 SGHTA, CDR2 FQGNSA. CDR3 loop: CASSSPLARTTEAFF. The variable domain in full, completed from reference TRBV7-2 and TRBJ1-1, reads GAGVSQSPSNKVTEKGKDVELRCDPISGHTALYWYRQSLGQGLEFLIYFQGNSAPDKSGLPSDRFSAERTGGSVSTLTIQRTQQEDSAVYLCASSSPLARTTEAFFGQGTRLTVV.

This rearrangement joins TRBV20-1 to TRBJ2-1; TCRdb picks TRBD2, but there is no DNA to check that call. Looked up from germline, CDR1 is DFQATT and CDR2 is SNEGSKA (reference sequence). The CDR3 runs 18 residues. The CDR3 here is CSARVRGLAGVFYNEQFF.

V gene TRBV20-1 combines with J gene TRBJ1-1; TCRdb lists TRBD1, though no DNA is available to test this call. From germline, CDR1 is DFQATT and CDR2 SNEGSKA (reference sequence). The CDR3 loop spans 11 amino acids. The CDR3 here is CSAMDRGGAFF.

The chain links TRBV10-3 to TRBJ2-1; TCRdb returns TRBD2, unconfirmable since there is no DNA. The length of the CDR3 is 16 residues. CDR1 and CDR2 (germline): ENHRY, SYGVKD. The CDR3 sequence: CAISDQLAGARNEQFF.

This chain joins TRBV6-6 and TRBJ2-4. CDR3 size: 11 residues. Germline V gene data show CDR1 as MNHNY and CDR2 as SVGAGI (reference sequence). This CDR3 is CASSLGYIQYF.

The chain recombines TRBV6-1 with TRBJ1-5; without DNA, the TCRdb call of TRBD1 cannot be checked. This CDR3 has 15 residues. Looked up from germline, CDR1 is MNHNS and CDR2 is SASEGT. The CDR3 sequence: CASSPDRGRWQPQHF.

V gene TRBV10-3 combines with J gene TRBJ2-1; TCRdb's D gene call, TRBD2, goes unchecked for lack of DNA. Germline V gene sequence: CDR1 ENHRY, CDR2 SYGVKD. This CDR3 has 16 amino acids. The chain's CDR3 is CAITREPLAGYNEQFF.

The chain is built from TRBV20-1 and TRBJ2-1; the D call from TCRdb, TRBD1, cannot be confirmed without DNA. Germline V gives CDR1 DFQATT, CDR2 SNEGSKA (reference sequence). This CDR3 comprises 12 residues. CDR3: CSASRTGNEQFF.

The chain joins TRBV20-1 to TRBJ2-3; the TCRdb D gene call, TRBD2, has no DNA to confirm it. Germline V gene data show CDR1 as DFQATT and CDR2 as SNEGSKA (reference sequence). CDR3 size: 13 residues. The CDR3 protein is CSAGRELTDTQYF.

The genes are TRBV5-4 and TRBJ2-1; absent DNA, TCRdb's TRBD2 call cannot be checked. The CDR3 is 14 residues long. Germline V gene lookup returns CDR1 SGHNT and CDR2 YYREEE (reference sequence). Here the CDR3 reads CASSPGTSRDEQFF.

CDR3 sequence reads: CASSPANGYEQYF. V gene TRBV4-3 combines with J gene TRBJ2-7. This CDR3 is built from 13 residues. The germline V gene encodes CDR1 LGHNA and CDR2 YSLEER.